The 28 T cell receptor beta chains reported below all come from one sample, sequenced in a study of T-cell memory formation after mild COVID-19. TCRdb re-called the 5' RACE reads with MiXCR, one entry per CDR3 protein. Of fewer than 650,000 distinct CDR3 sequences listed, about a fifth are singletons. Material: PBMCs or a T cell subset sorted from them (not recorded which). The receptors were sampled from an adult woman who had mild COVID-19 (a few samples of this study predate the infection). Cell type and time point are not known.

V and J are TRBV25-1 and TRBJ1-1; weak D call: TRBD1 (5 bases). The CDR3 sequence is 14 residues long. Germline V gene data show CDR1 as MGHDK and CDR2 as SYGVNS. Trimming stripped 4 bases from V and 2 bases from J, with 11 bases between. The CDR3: CASSGPGRNTEAFF. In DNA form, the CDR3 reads TGTGCCAGCAGTGGCCCGGGACGAAACACTGAAGCTTTCTTT.

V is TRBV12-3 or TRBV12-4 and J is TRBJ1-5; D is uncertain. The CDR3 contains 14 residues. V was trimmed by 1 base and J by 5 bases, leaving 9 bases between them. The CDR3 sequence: CASSLGGSYQPQHF. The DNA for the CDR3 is TGTGCCAGCAGTTTAGGAGGGTCCTATCAGCCCCAGCATTTT.

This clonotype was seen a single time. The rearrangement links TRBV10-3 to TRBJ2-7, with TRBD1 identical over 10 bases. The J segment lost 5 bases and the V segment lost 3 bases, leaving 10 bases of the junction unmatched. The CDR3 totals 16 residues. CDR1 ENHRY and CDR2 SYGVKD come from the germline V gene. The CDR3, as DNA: TGTGCCATCAGTGAATCCATGAGGGACAGGGGTCACGAGCAGTACTTC. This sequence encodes CAISESMRDRGHEQYF.

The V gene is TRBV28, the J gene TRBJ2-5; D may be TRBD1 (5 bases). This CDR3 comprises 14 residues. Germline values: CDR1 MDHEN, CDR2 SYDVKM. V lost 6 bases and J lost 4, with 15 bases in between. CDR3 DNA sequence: TGTGCCAGCAGGCAACCCAGGGAAGGAGAGACCCAGTACTTC. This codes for CASRQPREGETQYF. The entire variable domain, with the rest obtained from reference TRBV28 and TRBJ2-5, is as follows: DVKVTQSSRYLVKRTGEKVFLECVQDMDHENMFWYRQDPGLGLRLIYFSYDVKMKEKGDIPEGYSVSREKKERFSLILESASTNQTSMYLCASRQPREGETQYFGPGTRLLVL.

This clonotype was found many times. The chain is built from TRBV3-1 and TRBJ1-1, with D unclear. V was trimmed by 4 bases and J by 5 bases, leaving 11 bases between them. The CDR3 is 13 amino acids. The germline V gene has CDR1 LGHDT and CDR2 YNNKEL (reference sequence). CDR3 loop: CASSRGPMTEAFF. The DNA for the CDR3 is TGTGCCAGCAGCCGCGGACCGATGACTGAAGCTTTCTTT.

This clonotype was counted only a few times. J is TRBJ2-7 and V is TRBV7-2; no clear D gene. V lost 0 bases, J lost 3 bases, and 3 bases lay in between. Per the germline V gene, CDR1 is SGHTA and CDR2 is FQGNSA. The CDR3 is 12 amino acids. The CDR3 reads CASSLAHYEQYF. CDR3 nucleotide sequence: TGTGCCAGCAGCTTAGCGCACTACGAGCAGTACTTC.

CDR3 amino acids: CSARPGTGRGETQYF. The CDR3 DNA sequence: TGCAGTGCCCGCCCCGGGACAGGGAGGGGAGAGACCCAGTACTTC. The chain is built from TRBV20-1 and TRBJ2-5; 9 nucleotides align to TRBD1. After removal of 6 bases from V and 4 bases from J, the junction contained 12 bases not matched to a gene. Germline V gene lookup returns CDR1 DFQATT and CDR2 SNEGSKA (reference sequence). The CDR3 has 15 amino acids.

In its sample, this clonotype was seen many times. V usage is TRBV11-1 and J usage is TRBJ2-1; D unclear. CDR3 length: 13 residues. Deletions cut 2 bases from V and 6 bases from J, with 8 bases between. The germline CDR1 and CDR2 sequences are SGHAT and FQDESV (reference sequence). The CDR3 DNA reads TGTGCCAGCAGCTTACTCGCGAGCAATGAGCAGTTCTTC. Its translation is CASSLLASNEQFF.

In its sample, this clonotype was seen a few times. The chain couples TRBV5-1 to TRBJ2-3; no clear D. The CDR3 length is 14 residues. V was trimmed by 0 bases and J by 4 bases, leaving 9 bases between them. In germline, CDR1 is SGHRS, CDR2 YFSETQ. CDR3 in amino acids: CASSLAPLPDTQYF. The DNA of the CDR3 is TGCGCCAGCAGCTTGGCTCCTCTCCCAGATACGCAGTATTTT. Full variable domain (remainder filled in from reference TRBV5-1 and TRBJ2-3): KAGVTQTPRYLIKTRGQQVTLSCSPISGHRSVSWYQQTPGQGLQFLFEYFSETQRNKGNFPGRFSGRQFSNSRSEMNVSTLELGDSALYLCASSLAPLPDTQYFGPGTRLTVL.

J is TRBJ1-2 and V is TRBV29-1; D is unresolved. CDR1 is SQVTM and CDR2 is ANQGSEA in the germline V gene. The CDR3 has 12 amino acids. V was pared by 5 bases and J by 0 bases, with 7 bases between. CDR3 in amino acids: CSVLTANYGYTF. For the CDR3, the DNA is TGCAGCGTTTTGACCGCTAACTATGGCTACACCTTC. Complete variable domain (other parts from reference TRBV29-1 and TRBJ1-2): SAVISQKPSRDICQRGTSLTIQCQVDSQVTMMFWYRQQPGQSLTLIATANQGSEATYESGFVIDKFPISRPNLTFSTLTVSNMSPEDSSIYLCSVLTANYGYTFGSGTRLTVV.

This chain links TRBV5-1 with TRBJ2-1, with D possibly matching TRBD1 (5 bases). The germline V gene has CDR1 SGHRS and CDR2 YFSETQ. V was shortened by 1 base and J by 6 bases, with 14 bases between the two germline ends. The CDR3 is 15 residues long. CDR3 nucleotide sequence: TGCGCCAGCAGCTTGTGGGGCGATGAGGCCAATGAGCAGTTCTTC. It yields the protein CASSLWGDEANEQFF.

The CDR3 DNA sequence: TGCAGTGCTAGCCAGGGGGGAGGCTCTGGAAACACCATATATTTT. It encodes CSASQGGGSGNTIYF. This rearrangement joins TRBV20-1 to TRBJ1-3, with TRBD1 matching over 7 bases. Losses at the gene ends were 3 bases for V and 0 bases for J; bases not matched to a gene: 5. The CDR3 sequence is 15 residues long. Germline CDR1 and CDR2: DFQATT and SNEGSKA (reference sequence).

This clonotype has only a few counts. CDR3 in DNA: TGTGCCAGCAGCAGGGACCCAGAGGCCGGGGAGCTGTTTTTT. This translates into CASSRDPEAGELFF. The rearrangement links TRBV7-3 to TRBJ2-2, with D perhaps TRBD1 or TRBD2 (5 bases each). Trimming shortened V by 5 bases and J by 6 bases, and 13 bases separated the two germline ends. The CDR3 runs to 14 residues. CDR1 is SGHTA and CDR2 is FQGTGA in the germline V gene.

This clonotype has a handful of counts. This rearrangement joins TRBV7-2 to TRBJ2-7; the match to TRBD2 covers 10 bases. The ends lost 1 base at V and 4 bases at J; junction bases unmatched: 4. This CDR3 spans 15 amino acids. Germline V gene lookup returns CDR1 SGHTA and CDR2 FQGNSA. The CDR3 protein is CASSLGASGRYEQYF. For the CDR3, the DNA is TGTGCCAGCAGCTTAGGGGCTAGCGGGAGATACGAGCAGTACTTC.

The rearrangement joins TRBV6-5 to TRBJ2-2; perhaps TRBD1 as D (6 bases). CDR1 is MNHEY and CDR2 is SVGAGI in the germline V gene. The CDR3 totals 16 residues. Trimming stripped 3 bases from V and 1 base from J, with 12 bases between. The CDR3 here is CASSYGGAGNTGELFF. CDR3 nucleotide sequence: TGTGCCAGCAGTTATGGGGGCGCGGGGAACACCGGGGAGCTGTTTTTT.

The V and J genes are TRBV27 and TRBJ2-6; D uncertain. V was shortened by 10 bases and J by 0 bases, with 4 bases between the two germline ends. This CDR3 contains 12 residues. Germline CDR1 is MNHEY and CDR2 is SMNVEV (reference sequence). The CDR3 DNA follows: TGTGCCACCGGCTCTGGGGCCAACGTCCTGACTTTC. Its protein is CATGSGANVLTF.

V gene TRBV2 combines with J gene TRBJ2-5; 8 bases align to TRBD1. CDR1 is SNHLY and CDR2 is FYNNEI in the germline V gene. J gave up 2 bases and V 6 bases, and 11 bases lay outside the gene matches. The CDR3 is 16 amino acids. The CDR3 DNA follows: TGTGCCAGCAGAAATATGCCGGGACAGGAACAAGAGACCCAGTACTTC. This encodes CASRNMPGQEQETQYF.

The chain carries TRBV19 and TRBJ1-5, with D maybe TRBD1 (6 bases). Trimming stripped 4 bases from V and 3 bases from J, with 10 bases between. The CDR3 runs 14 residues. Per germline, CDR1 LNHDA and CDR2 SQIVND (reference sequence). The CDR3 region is CASSTGDTNQPQHF. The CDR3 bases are TGTGCCAGTAGTACCGGGGACACCAATCAGCCCCAGCATTTT. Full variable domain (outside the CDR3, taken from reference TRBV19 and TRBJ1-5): DGGITQSPKYLFRKEGQNVTLSCEQNLNHDAMYWYRQDPGQGLRLIYYSQIVNDFQKGDIAEGYSVSREKKESFPLTVTSAQKNPTAFYLCASSTGDTNQPQHFGDGTRLSIL.

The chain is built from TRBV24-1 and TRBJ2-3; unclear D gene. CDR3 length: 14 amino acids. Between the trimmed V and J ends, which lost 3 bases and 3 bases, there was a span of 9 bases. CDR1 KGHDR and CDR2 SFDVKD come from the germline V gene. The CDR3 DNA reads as TGTGCCACCAGTGATCCGCCTGAGACAGATACGCAGTATTTT. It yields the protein CATSDPPETDTQYF.

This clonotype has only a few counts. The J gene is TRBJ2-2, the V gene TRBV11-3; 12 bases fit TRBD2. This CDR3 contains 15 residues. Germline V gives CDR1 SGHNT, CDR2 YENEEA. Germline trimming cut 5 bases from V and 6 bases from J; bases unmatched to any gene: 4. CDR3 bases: TGTGCCAGCAGCGCGACTAGCGGGAGCCCCGGGGAGCTGTTTTTT. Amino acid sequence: CASSATSGSPGELFF. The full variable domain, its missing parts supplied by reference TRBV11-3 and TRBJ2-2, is EAGVVQSPRYKIIEKKQPVAFWCNPISGHNTLYWYLQNLGQGPELLIRYENEEAVDDSQLPKDRFSAERLKGVDSTLKIQPAELGDSAVYLCASSATSGSPGELFFGEGSRLTVL.

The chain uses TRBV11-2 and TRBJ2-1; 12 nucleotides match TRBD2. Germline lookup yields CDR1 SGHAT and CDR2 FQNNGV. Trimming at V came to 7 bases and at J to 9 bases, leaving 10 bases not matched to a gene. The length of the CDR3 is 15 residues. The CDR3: CASNIRTSGNGEQFF. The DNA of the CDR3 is TGTGCCAGCAACATAAGGACTAGCGGGAATGGTGAGCAGTTCTTC.

The CDR3 sequence is CASSHTGPSYNEQFF. CDR3 DNA sequence: TGTGCCAGCAGTCATACAGGGCCCTCCTACAATGAGCAGTTCTTC. The genes are TRBV6-5 and TRBJ2-1; weak D call: TRBD1 (6 bases). Trimming cost V 5 bases and J 0 bases, with 11 bases left between them. CDR3 length: 15 residues. Germline CDR1 is MNHEY and CDR2 is SVGAGI.

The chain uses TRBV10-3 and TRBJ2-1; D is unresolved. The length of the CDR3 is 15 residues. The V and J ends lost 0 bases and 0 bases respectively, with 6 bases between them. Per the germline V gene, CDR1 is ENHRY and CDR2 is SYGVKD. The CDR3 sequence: CAISESGDSYNEQFF. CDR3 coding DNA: TGTGCCATCAGTGAGTCGGGCGACTCCTACAATGAGCAGTTCTTC.

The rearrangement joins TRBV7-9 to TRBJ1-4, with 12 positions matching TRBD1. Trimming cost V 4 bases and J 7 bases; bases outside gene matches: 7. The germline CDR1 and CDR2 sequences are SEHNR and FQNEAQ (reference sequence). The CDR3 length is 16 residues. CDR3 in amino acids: CASSSGTGGEGEKLFF. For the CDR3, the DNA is TGTGCCAGCAGCTCCGGGACAGGGGGCGAAGGTGAAAAACTGTTTTTT.

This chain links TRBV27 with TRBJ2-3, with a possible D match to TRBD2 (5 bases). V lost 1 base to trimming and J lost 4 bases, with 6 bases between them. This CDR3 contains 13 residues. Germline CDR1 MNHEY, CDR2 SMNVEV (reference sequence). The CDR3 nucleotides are TGTGCCAGCAGTTTATGGAGGTCAGATACGCAGTATTTT. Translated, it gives CASSLWRSDTQYF.

The CDR3 nucleotides are TGTGCCACCAGTGATTCCTGGGCGGGAGATTTCAATACGCAGTATTTT. Its protein product is CATSDSWAGDFNTQYF. J is TRBJ2-3 and V is TRBV24-1, with TRBD2 matching over 7 bases. V lost 2 bases to trimming and J lost 7 bases; unmatched junction nucleotides: 11. CDR3 length: 16 residues. CDR1 and CDR2 (germline): KGHDR, SFDVKD.

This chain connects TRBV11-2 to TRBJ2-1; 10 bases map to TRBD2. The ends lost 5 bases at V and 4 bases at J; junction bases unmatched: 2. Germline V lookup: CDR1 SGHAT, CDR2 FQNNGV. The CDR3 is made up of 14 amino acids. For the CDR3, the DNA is TGTGCCAGCAGCCAACTAGCGGGGTACAATGAGCAGTTCTTC. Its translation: CASSQLAGYNEQFF.

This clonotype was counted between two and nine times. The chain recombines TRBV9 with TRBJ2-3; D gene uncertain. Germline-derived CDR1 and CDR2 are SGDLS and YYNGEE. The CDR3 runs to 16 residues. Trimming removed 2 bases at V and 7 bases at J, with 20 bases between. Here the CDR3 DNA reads TGTGCCAGCAGCGTTAAAATAGGAAGCCTTCAGCATACGCAGTATTTT. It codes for CASSVKIGSLQHTQYF.